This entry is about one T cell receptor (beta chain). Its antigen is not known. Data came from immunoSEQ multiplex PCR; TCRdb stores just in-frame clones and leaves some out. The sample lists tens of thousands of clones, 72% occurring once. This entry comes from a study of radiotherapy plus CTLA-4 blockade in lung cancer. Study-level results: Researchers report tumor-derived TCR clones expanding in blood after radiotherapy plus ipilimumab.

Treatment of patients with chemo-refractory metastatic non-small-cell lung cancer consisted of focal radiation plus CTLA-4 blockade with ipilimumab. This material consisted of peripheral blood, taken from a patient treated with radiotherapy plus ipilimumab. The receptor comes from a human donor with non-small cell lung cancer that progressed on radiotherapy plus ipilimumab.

This CDR3 reads CASSPEWRDNSPLHF. CDR3 in DNA: TGCGCCAGCAGCCCCGAGTGGCGAGATAATTCACCCCTCCACTTT. The genes are TRBV5-1 and TRBJ1-6; the D is unclear. This CDR3 has 15 amino acids. V lost 4 bases to trimming and J lost 5 bases, with 13 bases between them. Germline V gene data show CDR1 as SGHRS and CDR2 as YFSETQ.